Below are 21 T cell receptor beta chains sequenced from a single sample in a study of cytomegalovirus exposure and HLA in healthy donors. The assay was immunoSEQ multiplex PCR, and TCRdb's table has in-frame clones only and misses some. In the table there are about 280,000 clones, 70% to 90% of which are singletons. Specimen: PBMCs. The receptors were sampled from a woman aged 18-30 years in good health and CMV-seronegative.

V and J are TRBV11-2 and TRBJ1-1, with D possibly TRBD1 on 6 matching bases. The germline V gene has CDR1 SGHAT and CDR2 FQNNGV. Trimming removed 5 bases at V and 3 bases at J, with 16 bases between. This CDR3 is 15 amino acids long. The chain's CDR3 is CASSRNGGEDTEAFF. DNA for the CDR3: TGTGCCAGCAGCCGAAATGGGGGCGAGGACACTGAAGCTTTCTTT.

The chain's CDR3 is CASSSAGGGYGYTF. CDR3 nucleotide sequence: TGTGCCAGCAGTTCGGCTGGGGGCGGGTATGGCTACACCTTC. J is TRBJ1-2 and V is TRBV27; a possible D gene is TRBD1 (6 bases). The CDR3 has 14 residues. V gave up 4 bases and J gave up 5 bases, with 14 bases separating them. CDR1 is MNHEY and CDR2 is SMNVEV in the germline V gene (reference sequence).

The rearrangement links TRBV12-5 to TRBJ2-7; perhaps TRBD2 as D (5 bases). Germline V gene data show CDR1 as LGHNT and CDR2 as FRNRAP. V was shortened by 0 bases and J by 7 bases, with 7 bases between the two germline ends. This CDR3 spans 12 amino acids. In nucleotides, the CDR3 is TGTGCTAGTGGTTTGGTACTAGTAGAGCAGTACTTC. It codes for CASGLVLVEQYF. The complete variable domain, with remaining parts taken from reference TRBV12-5 and TRBJ2-7, reads DARVTQTPRHKVTEMGQEVTMRCQPILGHNTVFWYRQTMMQGLELLAYFRNRAPLDDSGMPKDRFSAEMPDATLATLKIQPSEPRDSAVYFCASGLVLVEQYFGPGTRLTVT.

This chain connects TRBV28 to TRBJ1-5, with unresolved D. V was shortened by 3 bases and J by 7 bases, with 16 bases between the two germline ends. CDR3 length: 15 amino acids. Germline-derived CDR1 and CDR2 are MDHEN and SYDVKM. The CDR3 DNA reads as TGTGCCAGCAGTTTTTTTCTCTCAGGCGACCAGCCCCAGCATTTT. Protein sequence: CASSFFLSGDQPQHF.

This clone was detected once. The chain recombines TRBV5-1 with TRBJ2-7; the D gene is possibly TRBD1 (6 bases). The CDR3 loop spans 13 amino acids. Between the trimmed V and J ends, which lost 6 bases and 0 bases, there was a span of 10 bases. Germline CDR1 SGHRS, CDR2 YFSETQ. In DNA form, the CDR3 reads TGCGCCAGCAATACAGGGAGCTCCTACGAGCAGTACTTC. It specifies CASNTGSSYEQYF.

The chain combines TRBV28 with TRBJ2-1; no definite D call. V was trimmed by 4 bases and J by 7 bases, leaving 14 bases between them. The CDR3 loop spans 14 amino acids. CDR1 is MDHEN and CDR2 is SYDVKM in the germline V gene. CDR3 DNA sequence: TGTGCCAGCAGTTCAAGGATAGCCCCTAATGAGCAGTTCTTC. Protein: CASSSRIAPNEQFF.

The chain employs TRBV14 and TRBJ1-2; 7 bases map to TRBD1. Germline values: CDR1 SGHDN, CDR2 FVKESK. This CDR3 is built from 15 residues. V was pared by 3 bases and J by 4 bases, with 8 bases of the junction left unmatched. As DNA, the CDR3 is TGTGCCAGCAGCCAGCATCTGGGACAGAGCTATGGCTACACCTTC. Translation gives CASSQHLGQSYGYTF.

The V and J genes are TRBV27 and TRBJ1-2, with TRBD1 matching 8 bases. Germline V gene lookup returns CDR1 MNHEY and CDR2 SMNVEV (reference sequence). CDR3 length: 16 amino acids. Unmatched junction bases numbered 12, after V lost 4 bases and J lost 5 bases. DNA of the CDR3: TGTGCCAGCAGTTCCTTCCTGGACAGGGAAGGGTATGGCTACACCTTC. Protein sequence: CASSSFLDREGYGYTF.

The rearrangement joins TRBV5-6 to TRBJ2-2, with TRBD1 matching 10 bases. The germline CDR1 and CDR2 sequences are SGHDT and YYEEEE. CDR3 length equals 14 residues. V shed 6 bases and J 6 bases; nucleotides not matched to a gene: 5. The CDR3 reads CASNTDRGAGELFF. CDR3 DNA: TGTGCCAGCAACACGGACAGGGGGGCCGGGGAGCTGTTTTTT.

The chain couples TRBV6-6 to TRBJ1-5; D possibly corresponds to TRBD1 (5 bases). The germline CDR1 and CDR2 sequences are MNHNY and SVGAGI (reference sequence). CDR3 length equals 14 residues. With 6 bases removed from V and 7 bases from J, the gap between germline ends came to 16 bases. The CDR3 loop reads CASSDRGPYQPQHF. In DNA form, the CDR3 reads TGTGCCAGCAGCGACAGAGGCCCATACCAGCCCCAGCATTTT.

This chain uses TRBV29-1 with TRBJ1-3; no clear D. Germline V CDR1 and CDR2: SQVTM, ANQGSEA. The CDR3 runs 16 residues. V was cut by 0 bases and J by 0 bases, with 12 bases left in between. The CDR3 here is CSVEEQAPSSGNTIYF. In DNA form, the CDR3 reads TGCAGCGTTGAAGAGCAGGCGCCCAGCTCTGGAAACACCATATATTTT.

The gene calls are TRBV5-1 and TRBJ2-7; D is undetermined. Germline lookup yields CDR1 SGHRS and CDR2 YFSETQ. The V end was cut by 4 bases, the J end by 5 bases, with 16 bases between. The CDR3 sequence is 14 residues long. Here the CDR3 reads CASSKKTLVDEQYF. DNA for the CDR3: TGCGCCAGCAGCAAGAAAACCCTAGTCGACGAGCAGTACTTC.

The chain has TRBV28 and TRBJ1-2; 8 bases agree with TRBD1. The V gene end was trimmed by 8 bases and the J gene end by 8 bases; junction bases not matched to a gene: 7. The germline gives CDR1 MDHEN, CDR2 SYDVKM. CDR3 length equals 12 residues. CDR3 in DNA: TGTGCCAGCCACGGACAGGGCCACGGCTACACCTTC. Its protein is CASHGQGHGYTF.

In this sample, this clone turned up once. V gene TRBV11-2 combines with J gene TRBJ1-1; the match to TRBD1 covers 12 bases. This CDR3 has 16 residues. The V and J ends lost 5 bases and 2 bases, in that order; junction bases with no gene match: 6. Germline V CDR1 and CDR2: SGHAT, FQNNGV. This chain's CDR3 is CASSPRDRGRNTEAFF. The CDR3 coding sequence is TGTGCCAGCAGCCCTCGGGACAGGGGGCGAAACACTGAAGCTTTCTTT.

The chain has TRBV28 and TRBJ2-7; 14 bases fit TRBD2. The length of the CDR3 is 17 residues. V lost 3 bases, J lost 4 bases, and 8 bases stayed unmatched. From germline, CDR1 is MDHEN and CDR2 SYDVKM. The CDR3 is CASSFIRTSGRLYEQYF. For the CDR3, the DNA is TGTGCCAGCAGTTTTATAAGGACTAGCGGGAGGCTTTACGAGCAGTACTTC.

The J gene is TRBJ2-5, the V gene TRBV7-9; D call uncertain. The germline V gene has CDR1 SEHNR and CDR2 FQNEAQ (reference sequence). The length of the CDR3 is 14 residues. Trimming shortened V by 7 bases and J by 1 base, and 13 bases separated the two germline ends. The CDR3 DNA reads TGTGCCAGCACCCCTGTCGAGGTCCAAGAGACCCAGTACTTC. This sequence encodes CASTPVEVQETQYF.

The chain links TRBV27 to TRBJ1-1; no definite D call. Trimming cost V 3 bases and J 0 bases, with 5 bases left between them. The CDR3 runs to 13 residues. Germline V gives CDR1 MNHEY, CDR2 SMNVEV (reference sequence). The CDR3 reads CASSFIVNTEAFF. In DNA, the CDR3 is TGTGCCAGCAGTTTTATCGTGAACACTGAAGCTTTCTTT.

This chain links TRBV28 with TRBJ2-7; maybe TRBD1 (5 bases). This CDR3 is 12 amino acids long. CDR1 and CDR2 from the germline V gene are MDHEN and SYDVKM. Between the trimmed V and J ends, which lost 6 bases and 4 bases, there was a span of 10 bases. Written as DNA, the CDR3 is TGTGCCAGCAGGTCGACAGTTTACGAGCAGTACTTC. It is translated as CASRSTVYEQYF.

This clone came up a few times. The chain has TRBV5-4 and TRBJ2-1, with 10 bases fitting TRBD2. There are 14 residues in the CDR3. V dropped 3 bases and J dropped 7; count of bases not matched to a gene: 4. Germline CDR1 SGHNT, CDR2 YYREEE (reference sequence). The CDR3 DNA sequence: TGTGCCAGCAGCTCAGCGGGAGGGCGGAATGAGCAGTTCTTC. This gives the protein CASSSAGGRNEQFF.

V usage is TRBV27 and J usage is TRBJ1-6; a possible D gene is TRBD1 (5 bases). This CDR3 has 15 residues. The germline CDR1 and CDR2 sequences are MNHEY and SMNVEV (reference sequence). Trimming took 4 bases from V and 10 from J, leaving 17 bases between them. CDR3 region: CASSSDRGFGSPLHF. CDR3 coding DNA: TGTGCCAGCAGTTCCGACAGAGGCTTCGGCTCACCCCTCCACTTT.

The chain links TRBV9 to TRBJ1-1; perhaps TRBD1 as D (5 bases). This CDR3 contains 13 residues. Germline CDR1 is SGDLS and CDR2 is YYNGEE. V was shortened by 8 bases and J by 3 bases, with 14 bases between the two germline ends. The CDR3: CASKRGGDTEAFF. CDR3 DNA: TGTGCCAGTAAGCGGGGGGGTGACACTGAAGCTTTCTTT.